The 29 T cell receptor beta chains below come from one sample, sequenced in a study of cytomegalovirus exposure and HLA in healthy donors. Repertoires were generated with immunoSEQ multiplex PCR, while TCRdb's copy carries only in-frame clones and drops some. The data show a few hundred thousand clones, around 85% seen once. The source material was PBMCs. The receptors stem from a woman aged 18-29 years in good health and CMV-seronegative.

J is TRBJ2-1 and V is TRBV19, with 8 nucleotides matching TRBD1. V lost 5 bases to trimming and J lost 3 bases; unmatched junction nucleotides: 6. The CDR3 length is 15 residues. Germline CDR1 reads LNHDA; CDR2 reads SQIVND (reference sequence). CDR3 sequence: CASSVEGTGYNEQFF. The CDR3 region has the DNA TGTGCCAGTAGTGTTGAGGGGACAGGCTACAATGAGCAGTTCTTC.

The CDR3 DNA is TGCGCCAGCAGCTTGGGGGGACAGTCCTATGCCAAAAACATTCAGTACTTC. As protein: CASSLGGQSYAKNIQYF. The rearrangement links TRBV5-1 to TRBJ2-4, with 7 bases that match TRBD1. CDR1 and CDR2 (germline): SGHRS, YFSETQ. V lost 0 bases to trimming and J lost 1 base; unmatched junction nucleotides: 7. This CDR3 is built from 17 residues.

This chain connects TRBV4-3 to TRBJ1-1; possible D gene TRBD1, 5 bases. V was trimmed by 4 bases and J by 5 bases, leaving 17 bases between them. The CDR3 contains 15 residues. Germline V gives CDR1 LGHNA, CDR2 YSLEER. The CDR3 loop is CASSRGEGRGTEAFF. The DNA of the CDR3 is TGCGCCAGCAGCCGAGGGGAGGGGCGAGGGACTGAAGCTTTCTTT.

J is TRBJ1-2 and V is TRBV2; 8 positions match TRBD1. This CDR3 region has 15 residues. CDR1 and CDR2 from the germline V gene are SNHLY and FYNNEI. V lost 5 bases to trimming and J lost 6 bases; unmatched junction nucleotides: 11. CDR3 loop: CASSTTGGRVDGYTF. The DNA for the CDR3 is TGTGCCAGCAGTACCACAGGGGGGCGGGTGGATGGCTACACCTTC.

This clone was seen once. The chain recombines TRBV6-5 with TRBJ1-3; 7 nucleotides agree with TRBD1. The CDR3 is made up of 14 amino acids. V lost 4 bases and J lost 2; bases outside the gene matches: 2. The germline V gene encodes CDR1 MNHEY and CDR2 SVGAGI. Here the CDR3 DNA reads TGTGCCAGCAGTTCGACAGGGCCTGGAAACACCATATATTTT. Translation gives CASSSTGPGNTIYF.

This chain uses TRBV2 with TRBJ2-1; TRBD2 aligns across 13 bases. CDR1 SNHLY and CDR2 FYNNEI come from the germline V gene. V lost 10 bases, J lost 6 bases, and 3 bases stayed unmatched. The CDR3 extends over 13 amino acids. The CDR3 sequence: CATGTSGANEQFF. Written as DNA, the CDR3 is TGTGCCACAGGGACTAGCGGGGCCAATGAGCAGTTCTTC.

The CDR3 region is CASSAGQGNYEQYF. DNA of the CDR3: TGTGCCAGCAGCGCGGGACAGGGGAACTACGAGCAGTACTTC. The rearrangement joins TRBV13 to TRBJ2-7, with 10 positions matching TRBD1. The ends lost 5 bases at V and 3 bases at J; junction bases unmatched: 4. Germline lookup yields CDR1 PRHDT and CDR2 FYEKMQ (reference sequence). This CDR3 is built from 14 residues.

CDR3 bases: TGTGCCAGCGGTGGGTCCAGGGGCCCAGACAATGAGCAGTTCTTC. Encoded protein: CASGGSRGPDNEQFF. This chain joins TRBV6-6 and TRBJ2-1; perhaps TRBD1 as D (6 bases). The CDR3 length is 15 residues. V lost 8 bases and J lost 5, with 19 bases in between. Germline V gene lookup returns CDR1 MNHNY and CDR2 SVGAGI (reference sequence).

The chain joins TRBV18 to TRBJ1-2; a possible D gene is TRBD1 (5 bases). Trimming pared 2 bases from V and 6 bases from J, leaving 10 bases between. This CDR3 region has 13 residues. Looked up from germline, CDR1 is KGHSH and CDR2 is LQKENI. CDR3 residues: CASSPGARDGYTF. The CDR3 coding sequence is TGTGCCAGCTCACCAGGAGCCAGGGATGGCTACACCTTC.

As DNA, the CDR3 is TGTGCCAGCAGCCCTTTGGACTTGTCCTACGAGCAGTACTTC. Residues: CASSPLDLSYEQYF. The chain has TRBV11-2 and TRBJ2-7; D possibly corresponds to TRBD2 (5 bases). There are 14 residues in the CDR3. Trimming removed 5 bases from V and 1 base from J, with 12 bases in between. Germline-derived CDR1 and CDR2 are SGHAT and FQNNGV. Full variable domain (missing parts from reference TRBV11-2 and TRBJ2-7): EAGVAQSPRYKIIEKRQSVAFWCNPISGHATLYWYQQILGQGPKLLIQFQNNGVVDDSQLPKDRFSAERLKGVDSTLKIQPAKLEDSAVYLCASSPLDLSYEQYFGPGTRLTVT.

V usage is TRBV28 and J usage is TRBJ2-5, with 7 bases identical to TRBD2. Germline V CDR1 and CDR2: MDHEN, SYDVKM. Trimming took 3 bases from V and 7 from J; bases not matched to a gene: 11. CDR3 length: 15 residues. CDR3 DNA: TGTGCCAGCAGTTTTCTGCGCGGGGGTATTGGGACCCAGTACTTC. Protein product: CASSFLRGGIGTQYF.

The chain recombines TRBV30 with TRBJ2-7; no clear D. Trimming left V 3 bases short and J 2 bases short, with 5 bases between. In germline, CDR1 is GTSNPN, CDR2 SVGIG (reference sequence). The CDR3 totals 11 residues. The CDR3 spells CAWSFAYEQYF. The CDR3 DNA sequence: TGTGCCTGGAGCTTCGCCTACGAGCAGTACTTC.

Only a few counts were recorded for this clone. This chain connects TRBV27 to TRBJ1-6; D might be TRBD1 (6 bases). Germline CDR1 reads MNHEY; CDR2 reads SMNVEV (reference sequence). Trimming cost V 4 bases and J 7 bases, with 11 bases left between them. CDR3 size: 14 residues. CDR3 sequence (DNA): TGTGCCAGCAGTTGGACAGACCAGAATTCACCCCTCCACTTT. This encodes CASSWTDQNSPLHF.

The V call is TRBV6-1, the J call TRBJ2-2, with TRBD1 matching over 11 bases. The V and J ends lost 6 bases and 6 bases, in that order; junction bases with no gene match: 6. CDR1 and CDR2 (germline): MNHNS, SASEGT. The CDR3 spans 15 residues. CDR3 DNA sequence: TGTGCCAGCAGAGACGGGACAGGGGGGTCCGGGGAGCTGTTTTTT. Its protein product is CASRDGTGGSGELFF.

About this clone itself: The sample holds other DNA sequences that translate to the same CDR3. This chain joins TRBV9 and TRBJ2-6; D perhaps matches TRBD1 (5 bases). V lost 0 bases and J lost 2, with 9 bases in between. The V gene's germline CDR1 is SGDLS and CDR2 YYNGEE. The CDR3 contains 16 residues. The CDR3 bases are TGTGCCAGCAGCGTAGTAGCAGGGCCTGGGGCCAACGTCCTGACTTTC. It translates to CASSVVAGPGANVLTF.

The rearrangement uses TRBV5-6 and TRBJ1-2, with D unresolved. From germline, CDR1 is SGHDT and CDR2 YYEEEE. V was pared by 3 bases and J by 8 bases, with 20 bases between. CDR3 length: 15 residues. The CDR3 DNA sequence: TGTGCCAGCAGCTCGGGGAGCGGCGTGCGCGGCGGCTACACCTTC. Translating it yields CASSSGSGVRGGYTF.

This chain uses TRBV4-3 with TRBJ1-2; no reliable D call. The V end lost 0 bases, the J end lost 2 bases, and 10 bases lay between the germline ends. The length of the CDR3 is 15 residues. The germline CDR1 and CDR2 sequences are LGHNA and YSLEER. CDR3 sequence: CASSQDLPLNYGYTF. For the CDR3, the DNA is TGCGCCAGCAGCCAAGATTTGCCACTGAACTATGGCTACACCTTC.

This chain connects TRBV2 to TRBJ2-5; perhaps TRBD2 as D (7 bases). The germline V gene encodes CDR1 SNHLY and CDR2 FYNNEI. The CDR3 length is 14 residues. With 2 bases removed from V and 4 bases from J, the gap between germline ends came to 11 bases. This CDR3 reads CASSESGGAETQYF. The CDR3 DNA follows: TGTGCCAGCAGTGAATCGGGGGGCGCAGAGACCCAGTACTTC.

The V gene is TRBV27, the J gene TRBJ2-1; 11 bases align to TRBD2. The CDR3 consists of 17 residues. CDR1 is MNHEY and CDR2 is SMNVEV in the germline V gene (reference sequence). The J segment lost 7 bases and the V segment lost 5 bases, leaving 13 bases of the junction unmatched. The CDR3 DNA follows: TGTGCCAGCAGTGTACCCACACTAGCGGGAGTAGGTAATGAGCAGTTCTTC. Translated, it gives CASSVPTLAGVGNEQFF.

This chain connects TRBV15 to TRBJ2-1, with D possibly being TRBD1 (5 bases). Deletions cut 0 bases from V and 7 bases from J, with 25 bases between. The length of the CDR3 is 19 residues. CDR1 and CDR2 from the germline V gene are LNHNV and YYDKDF (reference sequence). The CDR3 sequence is CATSRDSLLDRLRRNEQFF. The CDR3, as DNA: TGTGCCACCAGCAGAGACTCCCTCTTAGACAGACTCCGCAGAAATGAGCAGTTCTTC.

This chain joins TRBV28 and TRBJ2-2, with 12 bases aligning to TRBD2. Per germline, CDR1 MDHEN and CDR2 SYDVKM. This CDR3 spans 17 amino acids. The V segment lost 4 bases and the J segment 7 bases; nucleotides outside the gene matches: 10. CDR3 DNA sequence: TGTGCCAGCAGTTCATCAACTAGCGGGGGGTTCTTCGGGGAGCTGTTTTTT. This sequence encodes CASSSSTSGGFFGELFF.

The rearrangement uses TRBV29-1 and TRBJ1-5; TRBD1 is a possible D gene (5 bases). V lost 0 bases, J lost 6 bases, and 9 bases lay in between. The germline V gene encodes CDR1 SQVTM and CDR2 ANQGSEA. The CDR3 is 13 residues long. DNA for the CDR3: TGCAGCGTTGAAGAGGGGGGAGGTCAGCCCCAGCATTTT. This codes for CSVEEGGGQPQHF.

This rearrangement joins TRBV30 to TRBJ1-5; the match to TRBD1 covers 9 bases. The V gene's germline CDR1 is GTSNPN and CDR2 SVGIG (reference sequence). The CDR3 is made up of 13 amino acids. V gave up 5 bases and J gave up 6 bases; unmatched junction bases: 5. The CDR3 DNA follows: TGTGCCTGGGGACAGGGGTTAGGTCAGCCCCAGCATTTT. It codes for CAWGQGLGQPQHF.

This clone was seen only a few times. The rearrangement links TRBV6-4 to TRBJ2-7; 10 nucleotides match TRBD2. Germline lookup yields CDR1 MRHNA and CDR2 SNTAGT. Unmatched junction bases numbered 7, after V lost 3 bases and J lost 2 bases. The CDR3 length is 16 residues. CDR3 coding DNA: TGTGCCAGCAGTGAAGTCTGGACTAGCGGCACCTACGAGCAGTACTTC. This codes for CASSEVWTSGTYEQYF.

The chain recombines TRBV7-6 with TRBJ2-7; 10 bases align to TRBD2. V gave up 5 bases and J gave up 4 bases; unmatched junction bases: 8. Germline lookup yields CDR1 SGHVS and CDR2 FNYEAQ. CDR3 length: 15 residues. This CDR3 reads CASSTSGGGPYEQYF. The CDR3 DNA sequence: TGTGCCAGCAGCACGAGCGGGGGGGGTCCTTACGAGCAGTACTTC.

The chain joins TRBV28 to TRBJ1-1; the D gene is possibly TRBD1 (6 bases). V was cut by 3 bases and J by 1 base, with 12 bases left in between. The CDR3 sequence is 15 residues long. Germline V gene lookup returns CDR1 MDHEN and CDR2 SYDVKM. The CDR3 DNA follows: TGTGCCAGCAGTTTCACGGGGGGGCAGAACACTGAAGCTTTCTTT. Translating it yields CASSFTGGQNTEAFF.

V gene TRBV29-1 combines with J gene TRBJ1-4, with D possibly being TRBD1 (5 bases). Germline CDR1 reads SQVTM; CDR2 reads ANQGSEA. The ends were cut back, 4 bases at V and 5 bases at J, with 8 bases in the middle. The CDR3 runs 12 residues. The CDR3, as DNA: TGCAGCGTTGTGGACAACAATGAAAAACTGTTTTTT. Amino acids: CSVVDNNEKLFF.

V usage is TRBV9 and J usage is TRBJ2-7; D remains ambiguous. Trimming stripped 2 bases from V and 3 bases from J, with 12 bases between. Germline V gene sequence: CDR1 SGDLS, CDR2 YYNGEE. The CDR3 runs 14 residues. DNA of the CDR3: TGTGCCAGCAGCGTCCCGAGATTCTACTACGAGCAGTACTTC. It specifies CASSVPRFYYEQYF.

The V call is TRBV29-1, the J call TRBJ2-1; TRBD2 matches at 9 bases. J lost 8 bases, V lost 1 base, and 9 bases had no gene match. The CDR3 covers 15 residues. Germline CDR1 is SQVTM and CDR2 is ANQGSEA. CDR3 sequence (DNA): TGCAGCGTTGAAGGCTTGGCGGGGGGGACAGATGAGCAGTTCTTC. Its protein product is CSVEGLAGGTDEQFF.